This T cell receptor beta chain appears in the sequencing data of a study of tumor and adjacent non-tumor tissue in lung cancer. Study as a whole: There were some 11 adenocarcinoma, a couple of squamous cell carcinoma and 1 small cell lung cancer cases. General study results and limits: Significantly higher TCR diversity was found in tumor than normal lung. Normal lung showed higher cumulative top 100 clone frequency than tumor.

The library came from three nested PCR rounds adapted from ARM-PCR protocols. TCRdb reprocessed the multiplex PCR reads with MiXCR, giving one entry per CDR3 protein. The sample lists 65,000 to 95,000 distinct CDR3 sequences, under 70% occurring once. CDR3 length: 14 amino acids. Germline values: CDR1 SEHNR, CDR2 FQNEAQ (reference sequence). Trimming pared 5 bases from V and 4 bases from J, leaving 14 bases between. This sample's RNA came from whole unsorted tissue. Chemotherapy-naive patients with new lung cancer underwent thoracic surgery in China, August–November 2014. The sample holds a few counts of this clonotype. Its cognate antigen is unknown.

The receptor comes from an older woman with non-small cell lung cancer. The chain combines TRBV7-9 with TRBJ1-2; D may be TRBD1 (5 bases). The source material was lung tumor tissue. The CDR3 region is CASSLAGSTYGYTF. As DNA, the CDR3 is TGTGCCAGCAGCCTCGCAGGGAGCACCTATGGCTACACCTTC.